Listed below are T cell receptor beta chains from one sample, sequenced in a study of T cells in localized non-small cell lung cancer. TCRdb keeps only in-frame clones here, not all; method: immunoSEQ multiplex PCR. The sample lists over 1,500 clones; about a quarter were seen once. Sequences were derived from normal lung tissue next to the tumor, sampled before any cancer treatment. All receptors come from a male donor at least 60 years old with stage I lung adenocarcinoma. Both conserved end residues are part of each CDR3. A D gene is named only where the DNA matches it firmly. The size of a clone is reported for some rows only, either as once, few or many, or as a class for expanded clones.

14,few,TRBJ1-6,TRBD1,TRBV9,CAIFRPGGNSPLHF,TGTGCCATCTTCCGCCCAGGGGGCAACTCACCCCTCCACTTT
14,few,TRBJ1-6,NA,TRBV11-3,CASSFWKGDSPLHF,TGTGCCAGCAGCTTTTGGAAGGGGGATTCACCCCTCCACTTT
14,NA,TRBJ2-7,NA,TRBV30,CAWSGKGGPYEQYF,TGTGCCTGGAGTGGTAAGGGGGGTCCCTACGAGCAGTACTTC
13,few,TRBJ2-7,TRBD1,TRBV6-8,CASITGDRYEQYF,TGTGCCAGCATTACAGGGGACCGGTACGAGCAGTACTTC
13,NA,TRBJ1-1,NA,TRBV10-2,CASSHTDRAEAFF,TGCGCCAGCAGTCACACCGATCGCGCTGAAGCTTTCTTT
13,NA,TRBJ1-1,NA,TRBV9,CASSVVQDAEAFF,TGTGCCAGCAGCGTAGTGCAGGACGCTGAAGCTTTCTTT
15,medium-sized,TRBJ2-3,NA,TRBV11-3,CASTNSGSLGDTQYF,TGTGCCAGCACCAATAGCGGATCCCTGGGAGATACGCAGTATTTT
11,NA,TRBJ2-5,NA,TRBV6-7,CASSYGETQYF,TGTGCCAGCAGTTACGGCGAGACCCAGTACTTC
15,NA,TRBJ2-3,TRBD1,TRBV11-3,CASSPGTGDSDTQYF,TGTGCCAGCAGCCCGGGGACAGGGGACTCGGATACGCAGTATTTT
14,NA,TRBJ2-3,NA,TRBV30,CAWSAIEGADTQYF,TGTGCCTGGAGCGCCATTGAGGGCGCAGATACGCAGTATTTT
15,few,TRBJ2-3,NA,TRBV5-1,CASSPAAPSTDTQYF,TGCGCCAGCAGCCCCGCGGCACCTAGCACAGATACGCAGTATTTT
12,NA,TRBJ1-1,NA,TRBV19,CATSNMYTEAFF,TGTGCCACCTCTAATATGTACACTGAAGCTTTCTTT
16,NA,TRBJ1-3,NA,TRBV30,CAWSVRGPGERNTIYF,TGTGCCTGGAGTGTACGGGGACCGGGCGAACGAAACACCATATATTTT
13,few,TRBJ1-1,NA,TRBV6-8,CASSYSINTEAFF,TGTGCCAGCAGTTACTCCATAAACACTGAAGCTTTCTTT
15,NA,TRBJ2-1,TRBD1,TRBV5-1,CASSPGLGTVNEQFF,TGCGCCAGCAGCCCCGGATTAGGGACAGTCAATGAGCAGTTCTTC
13,NA,TRBJ1-6,TRBD1,TRBV28,CASKVRGNSPLHF,TGTGCAAGCAAGGTCAGGGGGAATTCACCCCTCCACTTT
15,NA,TRBJ1-6,TRBD1,TRBV6-8,CASSDSRQGRSPLHF,TGTGCCAGCAGTGACTCCCGACAGGGCCGATCACCCCTCCACTTT
15,NA,TRBJ2-7,NA,TRBV11-3,CASSPLRTVSYEQYF,TGTGCCAGCAGCCCTCTCAGGACAGTCTCCTACGAGCAGTACTTC
15,few,TRBJ1-2,TRBD1,TRBV11-3,CASSWGQGPSMSYTF,TGTGCCAGCAGCTGGGGACAGGGGCCCTCTATGAGCTACACCTTC
17,NA,TRBJ1-1,NA,TRBV9,CASSVGGPGETNTEAFF,TGTGCCAGCAGCGTAGGGGGTCCAGGGGAGACGAACACTGAAGCTTTCTTT
12,once,TRBJ1-1,NA,TRBV29-1,CSVDGRGWGAFF,TGCAGCGTTGACGGACGGGGTTGGGGCGCTTTCTTT
15,once,TRBJ1-5,TRBD1,TRBV28,CATKTGGRDDQPQHF,TGTGCCACCAAGACAGGGGGCAGGGACGATCAGCCCCAGCATTTT